Presented here are 18 T cell receptor beta chains from one specimen sequenced in a study of blood T cell repertoires in COVID-19. Only in-frame clones appear in the TCRdb table, and some are missing; sequencing was by immunoSEQ multiplex PCR. The sample carries 250,000 to 300,000 clones, around 92% recorded once. The specimen was peripheral blood. These receptor sequences come from a woman between 25 and 40 years old with COVID-19, enrolled during active disease.

This clone appeared a single time. The J gene is TRBJ1-2, the V gene TRBV5-1; 7 positions match TRBD1. The germline V gene encodes CDR1 SGHRS and CDR2 YFSETQ. The CDR3 contains 15 residues. Losses at the gene ends were 4 bases for V and 1 base for J; bases not matched to a gene: 7. This CDR3 is CASSARDRINYGYTF. In DNA, the CDR3 is TGCGCCAGCAGCGCCCGGGACAGAATTAACTATGGCTACACCTTC. Looking up the rest from reference TRBV5-1 and TRBJ1-2 gives the full variable domain: KAGVTQTPRYLIKTRGQQVTLSCSPISGHRSVSWYQQTPGQGLQFLFEYFSETQRNKGNFPGRFSGRQFSNSRSEMNVSTLELGDSALYLCASSARDRINYGYTFGSGTRLTVV.

The chain carries TRBV6-5 and TRBJ2-7; D is possibly TRBD1 (6 bases). Germline assignment: CDR1 MNHEY and CDR2 SVGAGI. This CDR3 has 15 amino acids. V was shortened by 4 bases and J by 5 bases, with 18 bases between the two germline ends. The CDR3 loop reads CASSWEPSRGHEQYF. The CDR3 nucleotides are TGTGCCAGCAGTTGGGAACCATCCAGGGGCCACGAGCAGTACTTC.

This rearrangement joins TRBV7-8 to TRBJ2-7, with TRBD1 identical over 7 bases. This CDR3 has 15 amino acids. V dropped 2 bases and J dropped 0; count of bases not matched to a gene: 4. CDR1 SGHVS and CDR2 FQNEAQ come from the germline V gene. This CDR3 reads CASSLRAGGSYEQYF. The CDR3 DNA follows: TGTGCCAGCAGCTTAAGGGCAGGGGGCTCCTACGAGCAGTACTTC.

This chain links TRBV18 with TRBJ2-3, with 8 bases matching TRBD2. The V and J ends lost 6 bases and 5 bases, in that order; junction bases with no gene match: 16. Germline V gene data show CDR1 as KGHSH and CDR2 as LQKENI. The CDR3 totals 17 residues. The CDR3 DNA is TGTGCCAGCTCCCGCGGGACCGGGGGGGCCGTCGGAGATACGCAGTATTTT. This encodes CASSRGTGGAVGDTQYF.

The J gene is TRBJ1-2, the V gene TRBV9; 8 nucleotides line up with TRBD1. The V segment lost 0 bases and the J segment 4 bases; nucleotides outside the gene matches: 2. In germline, CDR1 is SGDLS, CDR2 YYNGEE. CDR3 length: 14 residues. Here the CDR3 reads CASSVVQGAYGYTF. Written as DNA, the CDR3 is TGTGCCAGCAGCGTAGTTCAGGGGGCCTATGGCTACACCTTC.

This clone was observed a few times. This rearrangement joins TRBV19 to TRBJ1-1; 7 bases are shared with TRBD1. Germline V gene sequence: CDR1 LNHDA, CDR2 SQIVND (reference sequence). J lost 3 bases, V lost 5 bases, and 6 bases had no gene match. The CDR3 has 14 residues. Here the CDR3 reads CASSPDDRDTEAFF. The CDR3 coding sequence is TGTGCCAGTAGTCCTGATGACAGGGACACTGAAGCTTTCTTT.

The chain is built from TRBV2 and TRBJ1-5; 12 bases match TRBD1. CDR3 size: 16 residues. The J segment lost 6 bases and the V segment lost 5 bases, leaving 8 bases of the junction unmatched. Germline loops: CDR1 SNHLY, CDR2 FYNNEI. The CDR3 protein is CASSTLGQGAFQPQHF. For the CDR3, the DNA is TGTGCCAGCAGTACCCTGGGACAGGGGGCGTTTCAGCCCCAGCATTTT.

The rearrangement joins TRBV7-9 to TRBJ2-5; 10 nucleotides match TRBD1. There are 16 residues in the CDR3. V trimming: 4 bases; J trimming: 5 bases; junction bases outside the gene matches: 10. The germline V gene has CDR1 SEHNR and CDR2 FQNEAQ (reference sequence). CDR3 residues: CASSSLRQGALETQYF. CDR3 DNA sequence: TGTGCCAGCAGCTCGCTCCGACAGGGGGCCTTGGAGACCCAGTACTTC.

The rearrangement joins TRBV2 to TRBJ2-2; D gene ambiguous. Trimming cost V 7 bases and J 3 bases, with 3 bases left between them. CDR1 is SNHLY and CDR2 is FYNNEI in the germline V gene. CDR3 size: 11 residues. In DNA form, the CDR3 reads TGTGCCAGCACCTACACCGGGGAGCTGTTTTTT. It codes for CASTYTGELFF.

The rearrangement joins TRBV15 to TRBJ1-2; D possibly corresponds to TRBD1 (6 bases). The CDR3 consists of 15 residues. Between the trimmed V and J ends, which lost 3 bases and 2 bases, there was a span of 13 bases. Per germline, CDR1 LNHNV and CDR2 YYDKDF (reference sequence). The CDR3 DNA reads as TGTGCCACCAGCAGGGAGGACAGCGCGAACTATGGCTACACCTTC. It codes for CATSREDSANYGYTF.

The sample holds one count of this clone. The V call is TRBV5-8, the J call TRBJ1-3; no reliable D call. V lost 0 bases and J lost 0, with 4 bases in between. There are 14 residues in the CDR3. Germline V gives CDR1 SGHTS, CDR2 YDEGEE. The CDR3 region has the DNA TGTGCCAGCAGCTTGGTTAACTCTGGAAACACCATATATTTT. Its translation: CASSLVNSGNTIYF.

The genes are TRBV7-9 and TRBJ2-1, with TRBD2 matching 14 bases. CDR3 length equals 15 residues. Germline CDR1 SEHNR, CDR2 FQNEAQ (reference sequence). Unmatched junction bases numbered 3, after V lost 5 bases and J lost 6 bases. As DNA, the CDR3 is TGTGCCAGCAGCGGGACTAGCGGGGGACTCAATGAGCAGTTCTTC. This translates into CASSGTSGGLNEQFF.

This clone has only one observation. The chain couples TRBV28 to TRBJ1-1; 8 bases agree with TRBD1. The V and J ends lost 7 bases and 6 bases, in that order; junction bases with no gene match: 13. The CDR3 spans 15 residues. Per germline, CDR1 MDHEN and CDR2 SYDVKM. The CDR3 nucleotides are TGTGCCAGCAAAGAACACCCGACAGGGGTGTCTGAAGCTTTCTTT. It specifies CASKEHPTGVSEAFF.

J is TRBJ2-1 and V is TRBV7-7; 10 positions match TRBD2. The V gene's germline CDR1 is SSHAT and CDR2 FNYEAQ (reference sequence). The junction had 2 bases not matched to a gene; V was cut back by 1 base and J by 5 bases. The CDR3 runs to 15 residues. CDR3 nucleotide sequence: TGTGCCAGCAGCTTAGTAAGCGGGGGGGACAATGAGCAGTTCTTC. Protein: CASSLVSGGDNEQFF.

The gene calls are TRBV6-1 and TRBJ2-7; the match to TRBD2 covers 8 bases. This CDR3 is 15 amino acids long. The germline V gene encodes CDR1 MNHNS and CDR2 SASEGT. The junction had 8 bases not matched to a gene; V was cut back by 1 base and J by 6 bases. The CDR3 coding sequence is TGTGCCAGCAGTGAAGGGGACGGGGGGGCCGTCGAGCAGTACTTC. Translated: CASSEGDGGAVEQYF.

This sequence joins TRBV2 and TRBJ1-1, with 7 bases identical to TRBD1. CDR3 length equals 13 residues. V dropped 4 bases and J dropped 7; count of bases not matched to a gene: 6. The germline V gene encodes CDR1 SNHLY and CDR2 FYNNEI. CDR3 DNA: TGTGCCAGCAGTGGACAGGGTTCCGGTGAAGCTTTCTTT. Amino acid sequence: CASSGQGSGEAFF.

V usage is TRBV5-1 and J usage is TRBJ2-1, with TRBD2 matching 10 bases. The CDR3 consists of 16 residues. V shed 4 bases, J shed 8 bases, and the junction held 12 bases outside the gene matches. In germline, CDR1 is SGHRS, CDR2 YFSETQ. CDR3 in amino acids: CASSEKRGGLQYEQFF. As DNA, the CDR3 is TGCGCCAGCAGCGAGAAGCGGGGGGGTCTACAATATGAGCAGTTCTTC.

The V gene is TRBV11-3, the J gene TRBJ2-7; TRBD2 matches 9 bases. V was pared by 5 bases and J by 7 bases, with 6 bases of the junction left unmatched. Germline CDR1 SGHNT, CDR2 YENEEA. CDR3 size: 13 residues. The CDR3 nucleotides read TGTGCCAGCAGCGGCGGGAGGGCCGGAGAGCAGTACTTC. This sequence encodes CASSGGRAGEQYF.